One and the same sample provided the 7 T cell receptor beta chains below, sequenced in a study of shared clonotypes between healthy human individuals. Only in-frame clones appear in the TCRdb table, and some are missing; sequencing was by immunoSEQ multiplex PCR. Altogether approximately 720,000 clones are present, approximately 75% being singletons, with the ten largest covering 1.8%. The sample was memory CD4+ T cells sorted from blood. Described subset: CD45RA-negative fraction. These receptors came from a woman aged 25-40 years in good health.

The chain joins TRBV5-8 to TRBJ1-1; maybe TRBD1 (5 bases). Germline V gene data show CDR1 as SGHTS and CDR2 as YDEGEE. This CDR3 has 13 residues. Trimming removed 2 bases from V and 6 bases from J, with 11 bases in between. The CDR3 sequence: CASSLGQGPEAFF. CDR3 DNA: TGTGCCAGCAGCTTAGGGCAGGGCCCTGAAGCTTTCTTT.

The CDR3, as DNA: TGTGCCAGCAGCCTCCAGGGGGGAAACACCATATATTTT. As protein: CASSLQGGNTIYF. This chain links TRBV6-1 with TRBJ1-3; perhaps TRBD1 as D (6 bases). The V gene's germline CDR1 is MNHNS and CDR2 SASEGT. The CDR3 is 13 residues long. Trimming left V 6 bases short and J 4 bases short, with 10 bases between.

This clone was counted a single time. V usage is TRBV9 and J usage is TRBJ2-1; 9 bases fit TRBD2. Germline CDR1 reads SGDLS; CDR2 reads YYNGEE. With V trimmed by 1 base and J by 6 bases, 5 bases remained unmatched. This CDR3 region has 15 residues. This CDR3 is CASSVISGSGNEQFF. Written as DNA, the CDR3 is TGTGCCAGCAGCGTAATTAGCGGGAGTGGCAATGAGCAGTTCTTC.

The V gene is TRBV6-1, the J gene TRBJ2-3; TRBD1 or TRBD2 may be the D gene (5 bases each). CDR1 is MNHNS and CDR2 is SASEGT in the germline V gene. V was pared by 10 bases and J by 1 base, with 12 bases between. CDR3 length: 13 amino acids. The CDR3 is CATQRGGTDTQYF. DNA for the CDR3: TGTGCCACTCAACGAGGGGGCACAGATACGCAGTATTTT.

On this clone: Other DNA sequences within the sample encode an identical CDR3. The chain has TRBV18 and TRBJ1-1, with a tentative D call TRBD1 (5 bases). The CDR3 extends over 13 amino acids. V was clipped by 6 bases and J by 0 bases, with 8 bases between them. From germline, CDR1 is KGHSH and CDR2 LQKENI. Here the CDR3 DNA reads TGTGCCAGCTCCGAGGGGCTGAACACTGAAGCTTTCTTT. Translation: CASSEGLNTEAFF.

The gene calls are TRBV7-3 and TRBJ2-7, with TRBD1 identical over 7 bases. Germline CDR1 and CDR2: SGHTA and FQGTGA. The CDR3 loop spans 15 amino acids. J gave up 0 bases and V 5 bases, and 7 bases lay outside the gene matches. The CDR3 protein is CASSPSWDSSYEQYF. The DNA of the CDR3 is TGTGCCAGCAGCCCAAGCTGGGACAGCTCCTACGAGCAGTACTTC.

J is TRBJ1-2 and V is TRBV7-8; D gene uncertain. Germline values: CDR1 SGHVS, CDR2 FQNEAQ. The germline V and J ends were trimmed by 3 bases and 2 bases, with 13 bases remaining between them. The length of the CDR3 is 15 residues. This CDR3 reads CASSFLGVGNYGYTF. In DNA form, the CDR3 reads TGTGCCAGCAGCTTTCTCGGGGTTGGAAACTATGGCTACACCTTC.